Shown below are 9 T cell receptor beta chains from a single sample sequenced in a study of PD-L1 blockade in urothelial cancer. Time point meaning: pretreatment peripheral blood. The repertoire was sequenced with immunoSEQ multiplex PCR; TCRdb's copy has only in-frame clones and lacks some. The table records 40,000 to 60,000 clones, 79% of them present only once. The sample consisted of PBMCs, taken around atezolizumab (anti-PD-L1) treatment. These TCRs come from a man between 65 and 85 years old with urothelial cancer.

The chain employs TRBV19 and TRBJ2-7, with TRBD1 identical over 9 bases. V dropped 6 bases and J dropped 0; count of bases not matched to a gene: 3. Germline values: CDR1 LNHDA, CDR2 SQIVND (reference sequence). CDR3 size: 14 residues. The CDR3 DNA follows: TGTGCCAGTAGCAAGACAGGGGGCTCCTACGAGCAGTACTTC. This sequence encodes CASSKTGGSYEQYF.

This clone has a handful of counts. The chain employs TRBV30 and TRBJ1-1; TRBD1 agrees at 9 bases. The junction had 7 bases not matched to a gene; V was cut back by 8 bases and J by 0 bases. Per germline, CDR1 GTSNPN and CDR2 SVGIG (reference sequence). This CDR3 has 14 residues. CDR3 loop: CARGQGSVNTEAFF. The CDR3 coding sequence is TGTGCCCGGGGACAGGGTTCGGTGAACACTGAAGCTTTCTTT.

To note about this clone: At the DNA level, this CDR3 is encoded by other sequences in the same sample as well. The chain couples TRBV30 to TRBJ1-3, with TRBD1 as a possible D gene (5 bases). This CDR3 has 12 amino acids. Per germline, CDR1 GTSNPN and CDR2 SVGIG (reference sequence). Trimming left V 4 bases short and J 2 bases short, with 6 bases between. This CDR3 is CAWKGTGNTIYF. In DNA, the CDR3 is TGTGCCTGGAAGGGGACTGGAAACACCATATATTTT.

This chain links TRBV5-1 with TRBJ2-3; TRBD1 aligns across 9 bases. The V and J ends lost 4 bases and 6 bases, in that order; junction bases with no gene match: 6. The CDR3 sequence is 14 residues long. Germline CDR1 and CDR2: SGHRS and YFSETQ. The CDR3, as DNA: TGCGCCAGCAGCGGCGGGACAGGGTCGGATACGCAGTATTTT. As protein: CASSGGTGSDTQYF.

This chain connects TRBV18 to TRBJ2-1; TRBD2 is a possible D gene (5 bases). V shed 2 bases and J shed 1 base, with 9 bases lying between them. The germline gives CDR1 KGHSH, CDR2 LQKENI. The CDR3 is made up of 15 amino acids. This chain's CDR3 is CASSPSSGSYNEQFF. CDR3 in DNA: TGTGCCAGCTCACCATCGAGCGGTTCCTACAATGAGCAGTTCTTC.

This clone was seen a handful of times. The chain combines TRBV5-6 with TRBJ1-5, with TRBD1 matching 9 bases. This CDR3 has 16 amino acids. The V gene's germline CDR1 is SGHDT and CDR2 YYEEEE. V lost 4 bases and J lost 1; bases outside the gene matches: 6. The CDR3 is CASSIGTGISNQPQHF. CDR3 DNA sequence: TGTGCCAGCAGCATTGGGACAGGGATAAGCAATCAGCCCCAGCATTTT.

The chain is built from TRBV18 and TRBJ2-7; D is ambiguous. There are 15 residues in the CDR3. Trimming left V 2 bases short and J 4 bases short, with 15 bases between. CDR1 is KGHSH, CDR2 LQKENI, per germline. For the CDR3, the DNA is TGTGCCAGCTCACCAAATCGAGACATAGGATACGAGCAGTACTTC. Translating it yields CASSPNRDIGYEQYF.

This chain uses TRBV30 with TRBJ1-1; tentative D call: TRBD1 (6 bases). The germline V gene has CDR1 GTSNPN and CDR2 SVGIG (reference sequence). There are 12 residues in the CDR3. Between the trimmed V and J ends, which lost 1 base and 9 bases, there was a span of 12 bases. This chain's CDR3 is CAWSAGETKAFF. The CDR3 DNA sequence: TGTGCCTGGAGTGCAGGGGAGACTAAAGCTTTCTTT.

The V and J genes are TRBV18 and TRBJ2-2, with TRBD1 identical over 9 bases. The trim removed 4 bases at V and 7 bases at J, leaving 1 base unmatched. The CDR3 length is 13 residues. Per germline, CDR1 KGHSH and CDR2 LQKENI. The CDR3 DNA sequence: TGTGCCAGCTCACGGGACAGGGACGGGGAGCTGTTTTTT. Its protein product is CASSRDRDGELFF.